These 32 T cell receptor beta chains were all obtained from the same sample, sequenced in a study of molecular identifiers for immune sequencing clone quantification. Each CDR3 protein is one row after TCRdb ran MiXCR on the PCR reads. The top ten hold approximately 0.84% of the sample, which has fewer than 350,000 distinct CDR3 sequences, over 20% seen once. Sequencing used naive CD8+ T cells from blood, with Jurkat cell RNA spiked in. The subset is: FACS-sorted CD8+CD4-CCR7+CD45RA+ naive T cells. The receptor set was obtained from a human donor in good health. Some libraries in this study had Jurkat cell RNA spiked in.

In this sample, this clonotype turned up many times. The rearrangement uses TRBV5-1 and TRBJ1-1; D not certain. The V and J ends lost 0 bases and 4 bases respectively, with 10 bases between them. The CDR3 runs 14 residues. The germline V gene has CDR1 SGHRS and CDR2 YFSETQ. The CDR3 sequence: CASSLEWDPTEAFF. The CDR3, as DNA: TGCGCCAGCAGCTTGGAATGGGATCCCACTGAAGCTTTCTTT. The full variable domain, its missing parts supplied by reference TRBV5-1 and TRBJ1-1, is KAGVTQTPRYLIKTRGQQVTLSCSPISGHRSVSWYQQTPGQGLQFLFEYFSETQRNKGNFPGRFSGRQFSNSRSEMNVSTLELGDSALYLCASSLEWDPTEAFFGQGTRLTVV.

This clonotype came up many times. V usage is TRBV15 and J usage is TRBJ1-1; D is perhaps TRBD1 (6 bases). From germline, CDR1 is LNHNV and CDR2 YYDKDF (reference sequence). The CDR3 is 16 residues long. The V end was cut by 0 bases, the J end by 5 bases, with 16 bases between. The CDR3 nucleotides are TGTGCCACCAGCAGAGATTACCAAGGGGGTGATACTGAAGCTTTCTTT. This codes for CATSRDYQGGDTEAFF.

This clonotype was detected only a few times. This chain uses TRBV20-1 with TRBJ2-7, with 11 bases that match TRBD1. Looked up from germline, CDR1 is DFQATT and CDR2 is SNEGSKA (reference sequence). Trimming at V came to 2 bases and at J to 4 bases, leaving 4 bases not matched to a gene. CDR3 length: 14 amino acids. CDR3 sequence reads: CSARIRDRGYEQYF. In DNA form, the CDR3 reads TGCAGTGCTAGAATCAGGGACAGGGGGTACGAGCAGTACTTC.

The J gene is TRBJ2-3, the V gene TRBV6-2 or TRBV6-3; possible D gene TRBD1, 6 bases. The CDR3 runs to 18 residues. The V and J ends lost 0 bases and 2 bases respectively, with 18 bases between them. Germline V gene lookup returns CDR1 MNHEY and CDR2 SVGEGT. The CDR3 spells CASSYSAPGRGNTDTQYF. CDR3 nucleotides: TGTGCCAGCAGTTACTCGGCTCCGGGCAGGGGTAACACAGATACGCAGTATTTT.

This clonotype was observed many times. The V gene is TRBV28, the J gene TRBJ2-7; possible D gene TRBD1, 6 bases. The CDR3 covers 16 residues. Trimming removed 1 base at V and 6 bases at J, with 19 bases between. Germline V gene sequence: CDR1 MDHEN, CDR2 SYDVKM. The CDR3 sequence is CASSLLETGDLGEQYF. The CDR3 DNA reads TGTGCCAGCAGTTTATTAGAGACAGGTGATCTCGGCGAGCAGTACTTC.

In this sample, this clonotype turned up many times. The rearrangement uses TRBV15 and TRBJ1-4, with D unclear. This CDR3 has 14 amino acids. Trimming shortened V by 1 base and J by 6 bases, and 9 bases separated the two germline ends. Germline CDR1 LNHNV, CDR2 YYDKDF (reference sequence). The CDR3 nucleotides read TGTGCCACCAGCAGAGTAAGCGAGGATGAAAAACTGTTTTTT. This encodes CATSRVSEDEKLFF.

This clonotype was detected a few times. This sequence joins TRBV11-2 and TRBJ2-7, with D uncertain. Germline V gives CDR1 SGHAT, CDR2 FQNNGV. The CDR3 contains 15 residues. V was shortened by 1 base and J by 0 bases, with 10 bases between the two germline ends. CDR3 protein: CASSLGFGSSYEQYF. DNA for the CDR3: TGTGCCAGCAGCTTAGGGTTTGGCAGCTCCTACGAGCAGTACTTC.

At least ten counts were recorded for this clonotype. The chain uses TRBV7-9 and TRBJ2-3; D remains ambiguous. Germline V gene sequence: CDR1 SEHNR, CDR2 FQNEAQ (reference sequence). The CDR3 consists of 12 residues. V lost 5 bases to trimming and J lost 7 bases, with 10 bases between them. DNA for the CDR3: TGTGCCAGCAGCACTTCGTGGAATACGCAGTATTTT. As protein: CASSTSWNTQYF.

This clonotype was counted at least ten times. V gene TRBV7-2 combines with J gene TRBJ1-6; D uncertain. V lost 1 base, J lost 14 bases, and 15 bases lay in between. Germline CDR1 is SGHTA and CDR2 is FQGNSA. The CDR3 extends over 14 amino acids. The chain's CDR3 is CASSLGPLGSALHF. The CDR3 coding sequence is TGTGCCAGCAGCTTAGGTCCCCTAGGTTCGGCCCTCCACTTT.

CDR3 bases: TGTGCCAGCAGACCCCAGGGCCTCTATGGCTACACCTTC. The encoded protein is CASRPQGLYGYTF. V and J are TRBV6-6 and TRBJ1-2, with D possibly TRBD1 on 5 matching bases. Per germline, CDR1 MNHNY and CDR2 SVGAGI (reference sequence). CDR3 size: 13 residues. V was cut by 6 bases and J by 4 bases, with 12 bases left in between.

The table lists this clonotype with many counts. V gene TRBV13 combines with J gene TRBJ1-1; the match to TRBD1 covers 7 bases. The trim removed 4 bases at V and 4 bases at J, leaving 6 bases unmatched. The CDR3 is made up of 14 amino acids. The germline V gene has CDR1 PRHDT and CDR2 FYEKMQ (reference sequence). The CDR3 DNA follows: TGTGCCAGCAGCTCCGGACAGGAGGGCACTGAAGCTTTCTTT. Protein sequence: CASSSGQEGTEAFF.

The CDR3 DNA reads TGTGCCAGCAGCGTTGGACTAGCGGGTTTTATAGATGAGCAGTTCTTC. It encodes CASSVGLAGFIDEQFF. The chain carries TRBV9 and TRBJ2-1, with 11 bases that match TRBD2. With 2 bases clipped from V and 8 bases from J, the junction kept 9 bases outside the gene matches. The germline V gene has CDR1 SGDLS and CDR2 YYNGEE. This CDR3 comprises 16 residues.

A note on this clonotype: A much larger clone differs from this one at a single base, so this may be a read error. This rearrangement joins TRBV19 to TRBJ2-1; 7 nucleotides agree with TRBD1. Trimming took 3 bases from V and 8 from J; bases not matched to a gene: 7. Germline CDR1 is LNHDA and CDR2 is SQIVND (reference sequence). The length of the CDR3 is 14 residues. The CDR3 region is CASSISPGGDEQFF. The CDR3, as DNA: TGTGCCAGTAGTATCTCCCCAGGGGGTGATGAGCAGTTCTTC.

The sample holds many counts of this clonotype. The CDR3 DNA sequence: TGTGCCACAACGGGCCGGGGAACCGGGGAGCTGTTTTTT. Translating gives CATTGRGTGELFF. This chain connects TRBV6-5 to TRBJ2-2; TRBD2 might be the D (5 bases). Trimming cost V 10 bases and J 5 bases, with 14 bases left between them. The germline gives CDR1 MNHEY, CDR2 SVGAGI. The CDR3 runs 13 residues.

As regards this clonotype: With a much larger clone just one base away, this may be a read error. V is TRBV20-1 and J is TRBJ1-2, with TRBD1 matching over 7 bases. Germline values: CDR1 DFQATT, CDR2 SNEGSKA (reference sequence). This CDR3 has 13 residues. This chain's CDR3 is CNASPPDRDGYTF. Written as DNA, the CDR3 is TGCAATGCTAGTCCCCCCGACAGGGATGGCTACACCTTC.

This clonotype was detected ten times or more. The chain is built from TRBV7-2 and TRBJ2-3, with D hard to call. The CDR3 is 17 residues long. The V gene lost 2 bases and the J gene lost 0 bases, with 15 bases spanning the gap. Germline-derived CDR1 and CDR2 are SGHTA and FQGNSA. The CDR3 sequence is CASSLFYVTTSTDTQYF. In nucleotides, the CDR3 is TGTGCCAGCAGCTTATTCTACGTGACAACTAGCACAGATACGCAGTATTTT.

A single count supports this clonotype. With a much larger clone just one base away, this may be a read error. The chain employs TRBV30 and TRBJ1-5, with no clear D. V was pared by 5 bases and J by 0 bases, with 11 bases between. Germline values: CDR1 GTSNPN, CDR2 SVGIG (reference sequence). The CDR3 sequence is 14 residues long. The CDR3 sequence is CAWARPHSNQPQHF. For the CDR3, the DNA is TGTGCCTGGGCCAGACCACATAGCAATCAGCCCCAGCATTTT.

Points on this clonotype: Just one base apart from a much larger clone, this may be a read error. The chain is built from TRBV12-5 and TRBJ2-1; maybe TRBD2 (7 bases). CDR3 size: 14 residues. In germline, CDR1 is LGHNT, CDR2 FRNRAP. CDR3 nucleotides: TGTGCTAGTGTCTCGGGGGGCCCTCACAATGAGCAGTGCTTC. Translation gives CASVSGGPHNEQCF. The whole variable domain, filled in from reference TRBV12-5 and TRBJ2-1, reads DARVTQTPRHKVTEMGQEVTMRCQPILGHNTVFWYRQTMMQGLELLAYFRNRAPLDDSGMPKDRFSAEMPDATLATLKIQPSEPRDSAVYFCASVSGGPHNEQCFGPGTRLTVL.

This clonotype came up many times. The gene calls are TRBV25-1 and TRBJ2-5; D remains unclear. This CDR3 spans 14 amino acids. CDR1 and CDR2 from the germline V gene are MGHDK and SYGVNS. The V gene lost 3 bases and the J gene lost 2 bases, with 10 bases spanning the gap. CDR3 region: CASSEYVEQETQYF. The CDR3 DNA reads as TGTGCCAGCAGTGAGTATGTCGAACAAGAGACCCAGTACTTC.

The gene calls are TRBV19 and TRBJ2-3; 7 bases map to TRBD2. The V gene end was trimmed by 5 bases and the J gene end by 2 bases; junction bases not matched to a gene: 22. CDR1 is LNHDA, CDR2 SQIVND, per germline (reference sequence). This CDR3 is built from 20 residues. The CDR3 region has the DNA TGTGCCAGTAGTCAGCACTCCCCCTTTGGCGGGGGATTCTTCACAGATACGCAGTATTTT. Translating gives CASSQHSPFGGGFFTDTQYF. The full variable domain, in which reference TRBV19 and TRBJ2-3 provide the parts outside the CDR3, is DGGITQSPKYLFRKEGQNVTLSCEQNLNHDAMYWYRQDPGQGLRLIYYSQIVNDFQKGDIAEGYSVSREKKESFPLTVTSAQKNPTAFYLCASSQHSPFGGGFFTDTQYFGPGTRLTVL.

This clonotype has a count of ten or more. In nucleotides, the CDR3 is TGTGCCAGCAGTTCCTCGGACAGAAGCTCCTACGAGCAGTACTTC. It yields the protein CASSSSDRSSYEQYF. The rearrangement uses TRBV27 and TRBJ2-7; D is perhaps TRBD1 (6 bases). The CDR3 spans 15 residues. V dropped 4 bases and J dropped 0 bases, with 13 bases sitting between them. The germline CDR1 and CDR2 sequences are MNHEY and SMNVEV (reference sequence).

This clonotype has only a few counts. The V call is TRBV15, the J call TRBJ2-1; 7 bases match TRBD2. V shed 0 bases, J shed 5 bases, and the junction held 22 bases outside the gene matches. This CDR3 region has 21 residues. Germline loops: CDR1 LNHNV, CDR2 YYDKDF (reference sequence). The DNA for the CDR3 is TGTGCCACCAGCAGAGAACAAATCGTGGGAAGTACAGCGGGAAACCACAATGAGCAGTTCTTC. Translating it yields CATSREQIVGSTAGNHNEQFF.

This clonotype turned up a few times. In DNA, the CDR3 is TGTGCCAGTAGTATCGGTAACAGGGGAAATTCACCCCTCCACTTT. It is translated as CASSIGNRGNSPLHF. The chain has TRBV19 and TRBJ1-6, with TRBD1 matching 7 bases. Germline values: CDR1 LNHDA, CDR2 SQIVND (reference sequence). With V trimmed by 3 bases and J by 7 bases, 6 bases remained unmatched. The CDR3 has 15 residues.

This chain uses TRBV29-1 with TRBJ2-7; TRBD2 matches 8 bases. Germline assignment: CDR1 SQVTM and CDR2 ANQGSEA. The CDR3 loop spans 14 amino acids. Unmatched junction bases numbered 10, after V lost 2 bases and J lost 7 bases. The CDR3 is CSVELREGPQEQYF. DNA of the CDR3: TGCAGCGTTGAATTACGGGAGGGCCCTCAGGAGCAGTACTTC.

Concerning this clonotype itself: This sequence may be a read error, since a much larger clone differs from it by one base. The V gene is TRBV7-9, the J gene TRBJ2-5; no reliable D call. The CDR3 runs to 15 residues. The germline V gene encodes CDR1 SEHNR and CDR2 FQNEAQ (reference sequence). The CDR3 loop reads CASSHFGGPQETQHF. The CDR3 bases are TGTGCCAGCAGCCATTTCGGTGGACCTCAAGAGACCCAGCACTTC.

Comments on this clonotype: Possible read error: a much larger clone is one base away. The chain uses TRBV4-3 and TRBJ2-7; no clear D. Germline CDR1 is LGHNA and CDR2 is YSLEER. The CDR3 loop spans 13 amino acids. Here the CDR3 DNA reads TGCGTCAGCAGCCAAGATTTTGGTTACGAGCAGTACTTC. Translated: CVSSQDFGYEQYF.

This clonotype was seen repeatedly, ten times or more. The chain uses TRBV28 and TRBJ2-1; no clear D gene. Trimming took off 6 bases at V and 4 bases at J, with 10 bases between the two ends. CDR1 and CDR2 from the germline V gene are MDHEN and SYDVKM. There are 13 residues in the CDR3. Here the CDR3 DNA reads TGTGCCAGCAGGCGGCGTTTGTACAATGAGCAGTTCTTC. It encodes CASRRRLYNEQFF.

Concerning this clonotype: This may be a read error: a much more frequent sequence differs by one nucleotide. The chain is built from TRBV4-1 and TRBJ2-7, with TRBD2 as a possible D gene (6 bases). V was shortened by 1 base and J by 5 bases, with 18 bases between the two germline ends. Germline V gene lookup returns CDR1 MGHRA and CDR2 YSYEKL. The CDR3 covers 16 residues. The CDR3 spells CASSQVGGDKFHEQYF. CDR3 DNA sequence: TGCGCCAGCAGCCAAGTCGGGGGTGACAAGTTCCACGAGCAGTACTTC.

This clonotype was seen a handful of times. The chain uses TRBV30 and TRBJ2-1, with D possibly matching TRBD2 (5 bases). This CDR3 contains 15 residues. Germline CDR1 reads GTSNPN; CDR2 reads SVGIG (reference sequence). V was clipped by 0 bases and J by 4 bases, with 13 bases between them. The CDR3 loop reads CAWSVEDFGYNEQFF. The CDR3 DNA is TGTGCCTGGAGTGTCGAGGACTTTGGGTACAATGAGCAGTTCTTC.

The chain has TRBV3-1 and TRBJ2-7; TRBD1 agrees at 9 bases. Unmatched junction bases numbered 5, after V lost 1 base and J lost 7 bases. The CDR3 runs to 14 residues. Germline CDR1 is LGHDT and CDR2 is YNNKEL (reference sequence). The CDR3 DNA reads TGTGCCAGCAGCCAAGTCGACAGGGGGTGGGAGCAGTACTTC. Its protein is CASSQVDRGWEQYF.

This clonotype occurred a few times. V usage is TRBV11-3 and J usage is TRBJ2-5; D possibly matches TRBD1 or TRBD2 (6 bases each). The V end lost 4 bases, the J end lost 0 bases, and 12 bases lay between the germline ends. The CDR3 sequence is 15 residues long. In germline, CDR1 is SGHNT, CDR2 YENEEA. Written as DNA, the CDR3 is TGTGCCAGCAGCTCCCCGCGGGACAACCAAGAGACCCAGTACTTC. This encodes CASSSPRDNQETQYF.

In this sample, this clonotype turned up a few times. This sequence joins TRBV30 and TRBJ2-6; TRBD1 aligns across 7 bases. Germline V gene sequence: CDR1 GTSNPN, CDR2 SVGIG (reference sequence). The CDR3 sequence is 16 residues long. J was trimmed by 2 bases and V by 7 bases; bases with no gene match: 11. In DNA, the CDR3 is TGTGCCTCCCCGCGACAGGGCGTAGCTGGGGCCAACGTCCTGACTTTC. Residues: CASPRQGVAGANVLTF.